The 25 T cell receptor beta chains below were found in one sample sequenced in a study of regulatory T cells in long-lasting Graves disease listed by TCRdb under 2021. Receptor libraries were prepared by multiplex PCR. Reads for this sample came from an Illumina HiSeq 4000. iRepertoire HTBI primers and Arm-PCR amplification of CDR3 regions were used to construct TCR beta libraries. TCRdb itself trimmed the public reads at Q25 with fastp, ran MiXCR and retained productive beta chains. Here each entry gathers all rows of one CDR3 protein and keeps the most common genes and DNA. The sample includes 400,000 to 500,000 distinct CDR3 sequences, with 14% to 15% observed a single time. Approximately 7.8% of the sample goes to the ten largest clones. The time point label corresponds to: newly diagnosed GD, antithyroid drugs for less than 3 months. RNA was extracted from PBMCs in TRIzol for both TCR sequencing and RNA sequencing.

This sample also appeared in a second study, on T cells in Graves' hyperthyroidism and ophthalmopathy.

Here the sequenced sample was peripheral blood mononuclear cells (PBMCs), taken at new diagnosis, from a patient treated with antithyroid drugs. These receptors came from a woman in her thirties or forties with Graves disease. Donor details come from another sample of the same person, matched by shared clones.

The chain links TRBV5-5 to TRBJ1-1, with TRBD1 matching over 7 bases. Per germline, CDR1 SGHKS and CDR2 YYEKEE (reference sequence). The CDR3 consists of 17 residues. V gave up 1 base and J gave up 4 bases; unmatched junction bases: 13. The CDR3 DNA reads TGTGCCAGCAGCTTGTATGATGGCCTCCAGGGGGGCACTGAAGCTTTCTTT. It specifies CASSLYDGLQGGTEAFF. Using reference TRBV5-5 and TRBJ1-1 for the parts outside the CDR3, the full variable domain is DAGVTQSPTHLIKTRGQQVTLRCSPISGHKSVSWYQQVLGQGPQFIFQYYEKEERGRGNFPDRFSARQFPNYSSELNVNALLLGDSALYLCASSLYDGLQGGTEAFFGQGTRLTVV.

This clonotype has a count of ten or more. The chain has TRBV12-3 or TRBV12-4 and TRBJ1-1; possibly TRBD1 for D (6 bases). CDR3 length: 17 amino acids. With 2 bases removed from V and 0 bases from J, the gap between germline ends came to 16 bases. CDR3 in amino acids: CASSLWGQGDMNTEAFF. As DNA, the CDR3 is TGTGCCAGCAGTTTATGGGGGCAGGGTGACATGAACACTGAAGCTTTCTTT.

This clonotype has more than one count but fewer than ten. The chain combines TRBV7-9 with TRBJ2-1; TRBD2 aligns across 7 bases. The CDR3 contains 15 residues. CDR1 and CDR2 (germline): SEHNR, FQNEAQ (reference sequence). J was trimmed by 7 bases and V by 5 bases; bases with no gene match: 11. The CDR3 nucleotides read TGTGCCAGCAGCAGCGGGAAGATGAATATGAATGAGCAGTTCTTC. The encoded protein is CASSSGKMNMNEQFF. The entire variable domain, with the rest obtained from reference TRBV7-9 and TRBJ2-1, is as follows: DTGVSQNPRHKITKRGQNVTFRCDPISEHNRLYWYRQTLGQGPEFLTYFQNEAQLEKSRLLSDRFSAERPKGSFSTLEIQRTEQGDSAMYLCASSSGKMNMNEQFFGPGTRLTVL.

This clonotype was seen repeatedly, ten times or more. V is TRBV6-1 and J is TRBJ1-2; TRBD1 matches 7 bases. The junction had 1 base not matched to a gene; V was cut back by 0 bases and J by 3 bases. CDR3 length equals 14 residues. CDR1 and CDR2 (germline): MNHNS, SASEGT. The CDR3: CASSEAGTDYGYTF. CDR3 nucleotide sequence: TGTGCCAGCAGTGAAGCGGGGACAGACTATGGCTACACCTTC.

At least ten counts were recorded for this clonotype. The chain joins TRBV9 to TRBJ2-6; no definite D call. The V gene lost 4 bases and the J gene lost 4 bases, with 6 bases spanning the gap. Germline V gene data show CDR1 as SGDLS and CDR2 as YYNGEE. The CDR3 contains 13 residues. The DNA for the CDR3 is TGTGCCAGCAGCAAGGAGGGGGCCAACGTCCTGACTTTC. Encoded protein: CASSKEGANVLTF.

In its sample, this clonotype was seen many times. The V call is TRBV3-1, the J call TRBJ2-2; D remains unclear. V was pared by 1 base and J by 4 bases, with 7 bases between. The CDR3 extends over 14 amino acids. Germline V gives CDR1 LGHDT, CDR2 YNNKEL (reference sequence). The CDR3 sequence is CASSQVQSTGELFF. The CDR3 DNA is TGTGCCAGCAGCCAAGTCCAAAGCACCGGGGAGCTGTTTTTT.

This clonotype occurred a few times. A read error may explain this, as a much larger clone is one base away. The chain is built from TRBV12-3 or TRBV12-4 and TRBJ1-1; D possibly corresponds to TRBD1 (5 bases). This CDR3 comprises 15 residues. The DNA for the CDR3 is TGTACCAGCAGTTTGGGGAGGGGAGGGAACACTGAAGCTTTCTTT. It yields the protein CTSSLGRGGNTEAFF.

This clonotype was recorded a few times. Just one base apart from a much larger clone, this may be a read error. The chain has TRBV27 and TRBJ2-3; D call uncertain. Per germline, CDR1 MNHEY and CDR2 SMNVEV (reference sequence). The CDR3 sequence is 14 residues long. Trimming shortened V by 4 bases and J by 3 bases, and 11 bases separated the two germline ends. The CDR3 loop is CASSSSIGTDTQYF. CDR3 in DNA: TGTGCCAGCAGTTCATCTATAGGGACAGATACGCAGTATTTT.

This clonotype was seen at least ten times. The J gene is TRBJ2-3, the V gene TRBV9, with D possibly being TRBD1 (5 bases). Trimming removed 4 bases from V and 1 base from J, with 13 bases in between. The CDR3 is 15 amino acids. Germline V gives CDR1 SGDLS, CDR2 YYNGEE. CDR3 in DNA: TGTGCCAGCAGCCCCAGCTTGACAGGCACAGATACGCAGTATTTT. It codes for CASSPSLTGTDTQYF. The entire variable domain, with the rest obtained from reference TRBV9 and TRBJ2-3, is as follows: DSGVTQTPKHLITATGQRVTLRCSPRSGDLSVYWYQQSLDQGLQFLIQYYNGEERAKGNILERFSAQQFPDLHSELNLSSLELGDSALYFCASSPSLTGTDTQYFGPGTRLTVL.

The V and J genes are TRBV27 and TRBJ2-3; D is uncertain. Germline values: CDR1 MNHEY, CDR2 SMNVEV (reference sequence). V dropped 5 bases and J dropped 0 bases, with 18 bases sitting between them. This CDR3 has 17 residues. CDR3 coding DNA: TGTGCCAGCAGTCGGTCCGATATCCCCGCTAGCACAGATACGCAGTATTTT. Translation: CASSRSDIPASTDTQYF.

This clonotype was detected ten times or more. This chain uses TRBV27 with TRBJ2-1; 8 positions match TRBD2. CDR1 is MNHEY, CDR2 SMNVEV, per germline (reference sequence). The CDR3 covers 18 residues. Trimming at V came to 4 bases and at J to 2 bases, leaving 13 bases not matched to a gene. CDR3 sequence reads: CASSYGTRSLIPYNEQFF. CDR3 bases: TGTGCCAGCAGTTATGGGACTAGAAGCTTGATACCCTACAATGAGCAGTTCTTC.

At least ten counts were recorded for this clonotype. V is TRBV7-8 and J is TRBJ2-5; 15 nucleotides match TRBD2. This CDR3 region has 18 residues. Germline V lookup: CDR1 SGHVS, CDR2 FQNEAQ. V lost 1 base, J lost 4 bases, and 7 bases stayed unmatched. CDR3 sequence: CASSLGTSGRAGRETQYF. As DNA, the CDR3 is TGTGCCAGCAGCTTAGGGACTAGCGGGAGGGCCGGCAGAGAGACCCAGTACTTC.

Many counts were recorded for this clonotype. The chain joins TRBV30 to TRBJ1-1; no reliable D call. From germline, CDR1 is GTSNPN and CDR2 SVGIG (reference sequence). The germline V and J ends were trimmed by 3 bases and 4 bases, with 12 bases remaining between them. This CDR3 is 13 amino acids long. As DNA, the CDR3 is TGTGCCTGGAGCCCTAGTTGGAGCACTGAAGCTTTCTTT. Translating it yields CAWSPSWSTEAFF.

This clonotype was detected many times. The V call is TRBV7-9, the J call TRBJ2-1; D is perhaps TRBD1 (6 bases). The V and J ends lost 2 bases and 7 bases respectively, with 9 bases between them. Germline V gives CDR1 SEHNR, CDR2 FQNEAQ (reference sequence). CDR3 length: 13 amino acids. The CDR3 loop is CASSLLQGNEQFF. The CDR3 bases are TGTGCCAGCAGCTTATTGCAGGGGAATGAGCAGTTCTTC. Filled out from reference TRBV7-9 and TRBJ2-1, the complete variable domain reads DTGVSQNPRHKITKRGQNVTFRCDPISEHNRLYWYRQTLGQGPEFLTYFQNEAQLEKSRLLSDRFSAERPKGSFSTLEIQRTEQGDSAMYLCASSLLQGNEQFFGPGTRLTVL.

This clonotype was recorded at least ten times. This chain links TRBV5-1 with TRBJ2-1; D possibly corresponds to TRBD2 (5 bases). Germline V gives CDR1 SGHRS, CDR2 YFSETQ. Between the trimmed V and J ends, which lost 0 bases and 0 bases, there was a span of 10 bases. The CDR3 loop spans 16 amino acids. Here the CDR3 reads CASSLGTSGSYNEQFF. The CDR3 coding sequence is TGCGCCAGCAGCTTGGGGACCAGCGGCTCCTACAATGAGCAGTTCTTC.

This clonotype was detected many times. The V and J genes are TRBV11-3 and TRBJ2-2; D not certain. Between the trimmed V and J ends, which lost 1 base and 6 bases, there was a span of 9 bases. The length of the CDR3 is 14 residues. Germline V gene sequence: CDR1 SGHNT, CDR2 YENEEA. The CDR3 sequence: CASSLGAPSGELFF. The DNA for the CDR3 is TGTGCCAGCAGCTTAGGGGCCCCTTCCGGGGAGCTGTTTTTT.

The sample holds many counts of this clonotype. The chain joins TRBV9 to TRBJ2-1; D is perhaps TRBD2 (5 bases). Trimming left V 0 bases short and J 7 bases short, with 8 bases between. CDR1 and CDR2 (germline): SGDLS, YYNGEE. The CDR3 covers 13 residues. In nucleotides, the CDR3 is TGTGCCAGCAGCGTAGCTACGGGAAATGAGCAGTTCTTC. Its translation is CASSVATGNEQFF.

In this sample, this clonotype turned up a few times. The rearrangement links TRBV3-1 to TRBJ2-1; 11 bases are shared with TRBD2. Germline V lookup: CDR1 LGHDT, CDR2 YNNKEL (reference sequence). CDR3 length: 19 amino acids. Unmatched junction bases numbered 15, after V lost 3 bases and J lost 5 bases. The chain's CDR3 is CASSHPGLAARRRNNEQFF. CDR3 sequence (DNA): TGTGCCAGCAGCCACCCGGGACTAGCGGCGCGTCGCCGAAACAATGAGCAGTTCTTC.

This clonotype was observed a handful of times. The V call is TRBV6-2 or TRBV6-3, the J call TRBJ2-1; no firm D call. CDR1 and CDR2 (germline): MNHEY, SVGEGT. This CDR3 is built from 11 residues. V was trimmed by 2 bases and J by 6 bases, leaving 2 bases between them. The CDR3 sequence: CASSYLNEQFF. CDR3 nucleotides: TGTGCCAGCAGTTACCTCAATGAGCAGTTCTTC.

This clonotype was seen a few times. The rearrangement uses TRBV5-1 and TRBJ1-1; no clear D gene. V shed 4 bases and J shed 0 bases, with 13 bases lying between them. This CDR3 has 15 residues. Germline assignment: CDR1 SGHRS and CDR2 YFSETQ. CDR3 DNA sequence: TGCGCCAGCAGCCCGGACGCCCGGATGAACACTGAAGCTTTCTTT. It encodes CASSPDARMNTEAFF.

This clonotype has only a few counts. The chain joins TRBV7-6 to TRBJ1-1; D is perhaps TRBD1 (6 bases). The CDR3 loop spans 18 amino acids. Trimming stripped 5 bases from V and 1 base from J, with 23 bases between. Germline V gene data show CDR1 as SGHVS and CDR2 as FNYEAQ. CDR3 DNA sequence: TGTGCCAGCAGCCCAAAGTCCAACGGGGGGCCTACGAACACTGAAGCTTTCTTT. Translating gives CASSPKSNGGPTNTEAFF.

V is TRBV12-3 or TRBV12-4 and J is TRBJ2-3; TRBD2 matches at 7 bases. The CDR3 is 16 amino acids. Trimming took 3 bases from V and 2 from J; bases not matched to a gene: 8. In DNA, the CDR3 is TGTGCCAGCAGTTTTGGGTTAGCGGGCCCCACAGATACGCAGTATTTT. Encoded protein: CASSFGLAGPTDTQYF.

This clonotype was detected only a few times. The chain couples TRBV6-4 to TRBJ1-1; no reliable D call. The length of the CDR3 is 13 residues. Trimming shortened V by 11 bases and J by 4 bases, and 17 bases separated the two germline ends. The germline CDR1 and CDR2 sequences are MRHNA and SNTAGT. In DNA form, the CDR3 reads TGTGCCTCAACCTGGGAGGATGGCACTGAAGCTTTCTTT. Protein sequence: CASTWEDGTEAFF.

For this clonotype: At one of its ends the junction is not consistent with the germline gene, which may arise from a read error. J is TRBJ2-6 and V is TRBV12-3 or TRBV12-4; perhaps TRBD1 as D (5 bases). This CDR3 region has 16 residues. CDR3 sequence: CASSFFLGTGANVLAF. Written as DNA, the CDR3 is TGTGCCAGCAGTTTCTTCTTGGGAACTGGGGCCAACGTCCTGGCTTTC.

This clonotype was seen a few times. This clone may be a read error of a much larger clone one base away. The chain carries TRBV6-5 and TRBJ1-1; possibly TRBD1 for D (5 bases). The CDR3 contains 13 residues. CDR1 is MNHEY and CDR2 is SVGAGI in the germline V gene. CDR3 protein: CACSLQENTEAFF. The CDR3 nucleotides are TGTGCCTGCAGTTTACAGGAGAACACTGAAGCTTTCTTT.